This TCR beta chain is drawn from a study of blood T cell repertoires in COVID-19. Clones were sequenced by immunoSEQ multiplex PCR, and TCRdb holds only the in-frame ones, with some missing. Of 200,000 to 250,000 clones listed, about 87% are singletons. Deletions cut 3 bases from V and 0 bases from J, with 10 bases between. The germline gives CDR1 SGHRS, CDR2 YFSETQ. This CDR3 is 15 amino acids long. This chain joins TRBV5-1 and TRBJ2-1; D unresolved. Material: PBMCs or T cells enriched from blood (not recorded which). The sequence came from a woman aged 25 to 39 who had been exposed to COVID-19. The CDR3 spells CASSSQVSSYNEQFF. CDR3 DNA: TGCGCCAGCAGCTCCCAGGTTAGCTCCTACAATGAGCAGTTCTTC.